This TCR beta chain was sequenced for a study of shared T cell receptors in the human thymus. The method was immunoSEQ multiplex PCR; TCRdb's version includes in-frame clones alone and lacks a portion of them. The data show roughly 700,000 clones, 88% seen once. These data are also associated with another study on human thymus T cells. That work adds: It looked as if thymic and blood repertoires used V and J genes in a biased way. Unrelated people showed highly overlapping thymic repertoires, related research reported.

Sequencing was performed on thymocytes. The receptor comes from a boy under two years old with a congenital heart defect.

The CDR3 is CASSQAQMLAPDTQYF. The DNA of the CDR3 is TGTGCCAGCAGCCAAGCGCAGATGCTAGCTCCAGATACGCAGTATTTT. This chain joins TRBV4-2 and TRBJ2-3; a possible D gene is TRBD2 (5 bases). V was clipped by 1 base and J by 4 bases, with 15 bases between them. The germline gives CDR1 LGHNA, CDR2 YNFKEQ. The CDR3 is made up of 16 amino acids.